The text below deals with one TCR beta chain. Germline V gene lookup returns CDR1 LGHDT and CDR2 YNNKEL (reference sequence). The CDR3 totals 16 residues. The J segment lost 1 base and the V segment lost 3 bases, leaving 3 bases of the junction unmatched. This sample is part of a study of blood T cell repertoires in COVID-19. The assay was immunoSEQ multiplex PCR, and TCRdb's table has in-frame clones only and misses some. The sample lists some 150,000 clones, roughly 86% occurring once. The receptor comes from a woman between 50 and 59 years old with acute or convalescent COVID-19. Sequencing was carried out using peripheral blood. The chain joins TRBV3-1 (or the pseudogene TRBV3-2) to TRBJ2-2; 9 nucleotides match TRBD2. Here the CDR3 reads CASSQGTSRNTGELFF. Here the CDR3 DNA reads TGTGCCAGCAGCCAGGGGACTAGCAGGAACACCGGGGAGCTGTTTTTT.